This TCR beta chain appears in the sequencing data of a study of post-analysis software for immune sequencing data. Findings of the study overall: About five TRBV segments appeared more often in patients than in controls, and TRBV5-6, TRBV5-1 and TRBV20-1 were among these. With F measure, samples from one preparation batch clustered together strongly.

The library was made from cDNA and included unique molecular identifiers. A single record per CDR3 protein comes from TCRdb applying MiXCR to the PCR reads. This table has 450,000 to 700,000 distinct CDR3 sequences, about 40% appearing once. With respect to this clonotype: Antigen: not known.

The CDR3 is made up of 13 amino acids. Germline values: CDR1 SGHRS, CDR2 YFSETQ. J lost 7 bases, V lost 4 bases, and 6 bases had no gene match. The genes are TRBV5-1 and TRBJ1-1, with 8 bases fitting TRBD1. This receptor was identified in a girl between 5 and 17 years old with multiple sclerosis. Sequenced: blood. CDR3 DNA sequence: TGCGCCAGCAGCCCCGTCGACAGGGGTGAAGCTTTCTTT. Translation: CASSPVDRGEAFF. The full variable domain, with the rest looked up from reference TRBV5-1 and TRBJ1-1, is KAGVTQTPRYLIKTRGQQVTLSCSPISGHRSVSWYQQTPGQGLQFLFEYFSETQRNKGNFPGRFSGRQFSNSRSEMNVSTLELGDSALYLCASSPVDRGEAFFGQGTRLTVV.